What follows are 18 T cell receptor beta chains derived from one specimen sequenced in a study of CD8+CD57+ T cells in acquired aplastic anemia. By flow cytometry, patients selected for sequencing had shown an expansion of CD8+CD57+ cells. Genomic DNA templated the TCR beta VDJ and CDR3 profiling. Via MiXCR, TCRdb re-called the reads, giving one row per CDR3 protein. The table lists about 190,000 distinct CDR3 sequences, approximately 50% of them singletons. What was sequenced was sorted CD4+, CD8+, or CD8+CD57+ T cells (not recorded which) from PBMCs. These receptors were collected from a human donor with aplastic anemia.

V is TRBV10-2 and J is TRBJ2-7; D is undetermined. This CDR3 comprises 13 residues. CDR1 and CDR2 (germline): WSHSY, SAAADI. V was trimmed by 4 bases and J by 7 bases, leaving 14 bases between them. The CDR3 here is CASSVGPFGEQYF. The CDR3, as DNA: TGCGCCAGCAGTGTAGGACCGTTTGGGGAGCAGTACTTC.

The chain joins TRBV3-1 to TRBJ2-4; TRBD1 might be the D (6 bases). V shed 5 bases and J shed 9 bases, with 14 bases lying between them. Germline V CDR1 and CDR2: LGHDT, YNNKEL (reference sequence). The CDR3 consists of 13 residues. CDR3 sequence: CASSYSTGSIQYF. CDR3 bases: TGTGCCAGCAGCTATTCGACAGGAAGCATTCAGTACTTC.

This clonotype came up a few times. CDR3: CASSGGDRGFQPQHF. In nucleotides, the CDR3 is TGTGCCAGCAGTGGGGGGGACAGGGGGTTTCAGCCCCAGCATTTT. V is TRBV6-1 and J is TRBJ1-5; TRBD1 matches 11 bases. The germline V gene encodes CDR1 MNHNS and CDR2 SASEGT. The CDR3 runs 15 residues. V lost 4 bases to trimming and J lost 6 bases; unmatched junction nucleotides: 5.

The chain links TRBV24-1 to TRBJ1-5; 7 nucleotides agree with TRBD1. V gave up 4 bases and J gave up 6 bases; unmatched junction bases: 2. The CDR3 is made up of 13 amino acids. Germline CDR1 is KGHDR and CDR2 is SFDVKD. The CDR3 DNA follows: TGTGCCACCAGTGAGAACAGGGGTCAGCCCCAGCATTTT. Its protein is CATSENRGQPQHF.

The chain is built from TRBV2 and TRBJ2-5, with 7 bases aligning to TRBD2. V shed 3 bases and J 4 bases; nucleotides not matched to a gene: 2. The germline V gene encodes CDR1 SNHLY and CDR2 FYNNEI. The CDR3 length is 13 residues. CDR3 loop: CASSDVAGETQYF. The CDR3 DNA reads TGTGCCAGCAGTGATGTAGCGGGAGAGACCCAGTACTTC.

This chain links TRBV11-1 with TRBJ2-1; possible D gene TRBD1, 7 bases. The CDR3 sequence is 14 residues long. V dropped 5 bases and J dropped 10 bases, with 18 bases sitting between them. Germline V CDR1 and CDR2: SGHAT, FQDESV (reference sequence). The CDR3 nucleotides read TGTGCCAGCAGCACGATATCAGGGGGGTACGAGCAGTTCTTC. The encoded protein is CASSTISGGYEQFF. Full variable domain (remainder filled in from reference TRBV11-1 and TRBJ2-1): EAEVAQSPRYKITEKSQAVAFWCDPISGHATLYWYRQILGQGPELLVQFQDESVVDDSQLPKDRFSAERLKGVDSTLKIQPAELGDSAMYLCASSTISGGYEQFFGPGTRLTVL.

This chain uses TRBV7-9 with TRBJ1-1, with TRBD1 matching 7 bases. V was pared by 1 base and J by 4 bases, with 6 bases of the junction left unmatched. Germline-derived CDR1 and CDR2 are SEHNR and FQNEAQ (reference sequence). The CDR3 is made up of 15 amino acids. The CDR3 region is CASSLGWDRGTEAFF. The CDR3 coding sequence is TGTGCCAGCAGCTTAGGATGGGACAGAGGCACTGAAGCTTTCTTT.

The chain recombines TRBV19 with TRBJ2-7; 8 bases match TRBD1. Germline CDR1 and CDR2: LNHDA and SQIVND (reference sequence). The CDR3 length is 14 residues. V was pared by 10 bases and J by 3 bases, with 11 bases of the junction left unmatched. CDR3 bases: TGTGCCACTACTCCGGGACAGGCAGTCTACGAGCAGTACTTC. Protein sequence: CATTPGQAVYEQYF.

The chain carries TRBV7-2 and TRBJ2-7, with TRBD2 matching 12 bases. Looked up from germline, CDR1 is SGHTA and CDR2 is FQGNSA. The J segment lost 0 bases and the V segment lost 4 bases, leaving 1 base of the junction unmatched. The CDR3 has 15 residues. The CDR3 protein is CASSWTSGDSYEQYF. CDR3 coding DNA: TGTGCCAGCAGCTGGACTAGCGGGGACTCCTACGAGCAGTACTTC.

This clonotype was observed a handful of times. This chain uses TRBV10-3 with TRBJ1-1; the match to TRBD1 covers 7 bases. CDR1 is ENHRY, CDR2 SYGVKD, per germline. J was trimmed by 1 base and V by 11 bases; bases with no gene match: 7. The CDR3 has 13 amino acids. This chain's CDR3 is CAVNRGKNTEAFF. The CDR3, as DNA: TGTGCCGTCAACAGGGGAAAGAACACTGAAGCTTTCTTT.

This clonotype was observed a handful of times. This may come from a read error, since a much larger clone is one base off. The chain combines TRBV9 with TRBJ2-3; D is unclear. Germline CDR1 reads SGDLS; CDR2 reads YYNGEE. V was clipped by 0 bases and J by 4 bases, with 9 bases between them. The CDR3 sequence is 14 residues long. The CDR3 bases are TGTGCCAGCAGCGTAGCTTTGAGCGCAGATACGCAGTATTTT. It encodes CASSVALSADTQYF. Together with reference TRBV9 and TRBJ2-3, the CDR3 gives the full variable domain: DSGVTQTPKHLITATGQRVTLRCSPRSGDLSVYWYQQSLDQGLQFLIQYYNGEERAKGNILERFSAQQFPDLHSELNLSSLELGDSALYFCASSVALSADTQYFGPGTRLTVL.

Worth noting for this clonotype: One junction end does not reproduce the germline sequence, and a read error may be involved. This chain connects TRBV2 to TRBJ2-3, with D tentatively TRBD1 (5 bases). The CDR3 runs to 14 residues. The germline CDR1 and CDR2 sequences are SNHLY and FYNNEI. Here the CDR3 reads CASSERRATDAQYF. CDR3 nucleotide sequence: TGTGCCAGCAGTGAAAGGCGTGCGACAGATGCGCAGTACTTT.

This clonotype has a count of ten or more. V is TRBV19 and J is TRBJ1-5, with 7 bases matching TRBD1. This CDR3 comprises 15 residues. V lost 6 bases, J lost 1 base, and 6 bases stayed unmatched. Germline V gene data show CDR1 as LNHDA and CDR2 as SQIVND (reference sequence). CDR3: CASSSTGLSNQPQHF. The CDR3 nucleotides read TGTGCCAGTAGCTCGACAGGGCTCAGCAATCAGCCCCAGCATTTT.

The chain employs TRBV7-2 and TRBJ2-3, with 8 bases identical to TRBD1. Germline V gives CDR1 SGHTA, CDR2 FQGNSA. The CDR3 spans 14 residues. Losses at the gene ends were 4 bases for V and 6 bases for J; bases not matched to a gene: 6. The CDR3 nucleotides are TGTGCCAGCAGCTCCCAGGGGGCGGGGGATACGCAGTATTTT. Encoded protein: CASSSQGAGDTQYF.

The sample holds many counts of this clonotype. The chain recombines TRBV7-3 with TRBJ1-1; tentatively, D is TRBD1 (5 bases). The CDR3 sequence is 15 residues long. Trimming cost V 1 base and J 4 bases, with 13 bases left between them. Germline V gene sequence: CDR1 SGHTA, CDR2 FQGTGA. The CDR3 region is CASSLSGAAGTEAFF. The CDR3 DNA follows: TGTGCCAGCAGCTTAAGTGGGGCAGCAGGCACTGAAGCTTTCTTT.

This clonotype has ten or more counts. The V and J genes are TRBV20-1 and TRBJ2-1; 9 bases map to TRBD1. The CDR3 extends over 14 amino acids. From germline, CDR1 is DFQATT and CDR2 SNEGSKA (reference sequence). V lost 7 bases to trimming and J lost 8 bases; unmatched junction nucleotides: 12. This chain's CDR3 is CSVGGQGHGDEQFF. The CDR3, as DNA: TGCAGTGTAGGCGGACAGGGGCATGGCGATGAGCAGTTCTTC.

This clonotype was found a few times. The rearrangement uses TRBV2 and TRBJ2-5; D unclear. CDR3 length: 13 residues. Germline assignment: CDR1 SNHLY and CDR2 FYNNEI. The V end lost 0 bases, the J end lost 2 bases, and 4 bases lay between the germline ends. The CDR3 nucleotides are TGTGCCAGCAGTGAAGCCCCACAAGAGACCCAGTACTTC. The encoded protein is CASSEAPQETQYF.

In this sample, this clonotype turned up many times. The chain couples TRBV24-1 to TRBJ1-2; no firm D call. Germline CDR1 reads KGHDR; CDR2 reads SFDVKD. Trimming took off 4 bases at V and 5 bases at J, with 10 bases between the two ends. CDR3 length: 13 amino acids. CDR3 bases: TGTGCCACCAGTGACCCCGGGTTGTATGGCTACACCTTC. This translates into CATSDPGLYGYTF.